Listed below are T cell receptor beta chains from one sample, sequenced in a study of tumor-infiltrating lymphocytes in primary liver carcinoma. TCRdb used MiXCR to reprocess the multiplex PCR reads, holding one entry per CDR3 protein. The data show fewer than 75,000 distinct CDR3 sequences, roughly two thirds seen once. What was sequenced was liver tumor tissue from sampling region 4. All receptors come from a man in his forties or fifties with primary liver carcinoma and hepatitis B virus infection. The CDR3 runs from the conserved cysteine through the conserved F or W. Fields, in order: clone size, D gene, V gene, J gene, CDR3 protein, CDR3 DNA. The D gene is left open where the match is weak. Some rows mark clone size as missing; the rest say once, few, many or name a class of expanded clone.

>NA|NA|TRBV12-3/TRBV12-4|TRBJ2-1
CASILSSGVNEQFF
TGTGCCAGCATTTTGAGTAGCGGAGTCAATGAGCAGTTCTTC
>NA|TRBD1|TRBV5-1|TRBJ1-5
CASSWGKQGVNQSQHF
TGCGCCAGCAGCTGGGGGAAACAGGGGGTAAATCAGTCCCAGCATTTT
>NA|NA|TRBV11-2|TRBJ2-2
CASSLALEGVNTGELFF
TGTGCCAGCAGCCTAGCATTAGAAGGAGTGAACACCGGGGAGCTGTTTTTT
>NA|NA|TRBV4-2|TRBJ2-1
CASRLRNSDYIEQFF
TGTGCCAGCAGATTACGGAATAGCGACTACATTGAGCAGTTCTTC
>many|NA|TRBV19|TRBJ1-5
CASSIEGVPNQPQHF
TGTGCCAGTAGTATAGAGGGGGTTCCCAATCAGCCCCAGCATTTT
>many|TRBD2|TRBV5-1|TRBJ2-3
CASSLTSGGNTDTQYF
TGCGCCAGCAGCTTGACCAGCGGGGGAAACACAGATACGCAGTATTTT
>NA|NA|TRBV11-2|TRBJ2-2
CASSIDHRDRDTGELFF
TGTGCCAGCAGCATAGATCATCGGGATAGGGACACCGGGGAGCTGTTTTTT
>large|NA|TRBV4-1|TRBJ2-1
CASSPLGNNNNEQFF
TGCGCCAGCAGCCCGCTCGGTAACAACAACAATGAGCAGTTCTTC
>many|NA|TRBV14|TRBJ1-1
CASSPRLGVGTEAFF
TGTGCCAGCAGCCCCAGACTTGGGGTAGGCACTGAAGCTTTCTTT
>NA|NA|TRBV28|TRBJ2-1
CASIPPEWGGYNEQFF
TGTGCCAGCATCCCCCCGGAGTGGGGCGGCTACAATGAGCAGTTCTTC
>NA|TRBD1|TRBV4-3|TRBJ2-7
CASIQGAGTGGYEQYF
TGCGCCAGCATCCAAGGGGCCGGTACAGGGGGCTACGAGCAGTACTTC
>NA|TRBD1|TRBV14|TRBJ2-1
CVSSQGVVSNEQFF
TGTGTCAGCAGCCAGGGGGTTGTGAGCAACGAGCAGTTCTTC
>NA|NA|TRBV6-1|TRBJ2-5
CAGTFGERVGQKTQYF
TGTGCCGGCACCTTTGGAGAGCGGGTCGGCCAAAAGACCCAGTACTTC
>few|NA|TRBV4-1|TRBJ2-3
CASSQDTWTQYF
TGCGCCAGCAGTCAGGACACCTGGACGCAGTATTTT
>many|NA|TRBV30|TRBJ1-6
CAWTRGTGRFDNSPLHF
TGTGCCTGGACCCGAGGAACGGGACGGTTCGATAATTCACCCCTCCACTTT
>NA|NA|TRBV5-4|TRBJ2-5
CASSLGGRGGKETQYF
TGTGCCAGCAGCTTGGGGGGGAGAGGGGGTAAAGAGACCCAGTACTTC
>many|NA|TRBV12-3/TRBV12-4|TRBJ2-7
CASSLGGDTYEQYF
TGTGCCAGCAGTTTAGGGGGCGATACCTACGAGCAGTACTTC
>NA|NA|TRBV28|TRBJ2-5
CASSLGVTETQYF
TGTGCCAGCAGTTTGGGAGTAACAGAGACCCAGTACTTC
>many|TRBD2|TRBV5-6|TRBJ2-7
CASSNTWREGSYEEYF
TGTGCCAGCAGCAATACTTGGCGGGAGGGCTCCTACGAGGAGTACTTC
>NA|NA|TRBV9|TRBJ2-7
CASSAGIRDYDQYF
TGTGCCAGCAGCGCCGGGATACGTGATTACGACCAGTACTTC
>NA|NA|TRBV5-5|TRBJ1-1
CASGAGLNTEAFF
TGTGCCAGCGGGGCAGGGCTGAACACTGAAGCTTTCTTT
>NA|NA|TRBV11-2|TRBJ2-1
CAGTLYRLVNEQFF
TGTGCCGGCACCTTATACCGGCTAGTTAATGAGCAATTCTTC
>NA|NA|TRBV6-1|TRBJ2-2
CAYWTDLNTGELFF
TGTGCCTACTGGACAGACCTGAACACCGGGGAGCTGTTTTTT
>NA|NA|TRBV7-9|TRBJ2-2
CASTTWTIANTGELFF
TGTGCCAGTACCACTTGGACAATCGCGAACACCGGGGAGCTGTTTTTT
>NA|TRBD2|TRBV5-6|TRBJ2-5
CASSLYAGDETQCF
TGTGCCAGCAGCTTGTATGCGGGAGATGAGACCCAGTGCTTC
>NA|NA|TRBV29-1|TRBJ1-2
CSVENVMVGAHGYTF
TGCAGCGTTGAAAATGTGATGGTGGGGGCGCATGGCTACACCTTC
>NA|NA|TRBV5-4|TRBJ1-6
CANRIEPEGALHF
TGTGCCAACAGAATAGAGCCGGAGGGGGCCCTCCACTTT
>NA|NA|TRBV6-1|TRBJ1-3
CASSTSGRGRINNIYF
TGTGCCAGCAGTACCTCGGGAAGGGGGAGGATAAACAACATATATTTT
>NA|NA|TRBV28|TRBJ2-5
CASSRRGGSGKTQHF
TGTGCCAGCAGCCGGCGGGGTGGGAGTGGGAAGACCCAGCACTTC
>NA|TRBD2|TRBV5-1|TRBJ2-2
CASSCLAGETNTGELFF
TGCGCCAGTAGCTGTCTAGCGGGAGAGACGAACACCGGGGAGCTGTTTTTT
>NA|NA|TRBV6-2/TRBV6-3|TRBJ2-1
CASGPRCHTGFPYNEQFF
TGTGCCAGCGGTCCCCGCTGTCATACAGGGTTCCCCTACAATGAGCAGTTCTTC
>NA|TRBD1|TRBV6-5|TRBJ2-1
CANSGQGNNEPFF
TGTGCCAACAGTGGACAGGGGAACAATGAGCCGTTCTTC
>NA|NA|TRBV10-3|TRBJ1-5
CVINEYEGDQPQHF
TGTGTCATTAATGAGTATGAGGGCGATCAGCCCCAGCATTTT
>NA|NA|TRBV6-6|TRBJ1-5
CANLGGVNQPQHF
TGTGCCAACTTGGGGGGGGTCAATCAGCCCCAGCATTTT
>NA|TRBD1|TRBV6-2/TRBV6-3|TRBJ2-5
CASRLRTGAGETRYF
TGTGCCAGCAGACTTCGGACAGGGGCCGGAGAGACCAGGTACTTC
>NA|NA|TRBV4-1|TRBJ2-1
CDSSQEVNYNEQSF
TGCGACAGCAGCCAAGAGGTCAATTACAATGAGCAGTCCTTC
>NA|TRBD2|TRBV7-6|TRBJ2-7
CASSILTGSGSHEQYF
TGTGCCAGCAGCATCCTCACGGGTAGCGGGAGCCACGAGCAGTACTTC
>NA|NA|TRBV4-2|TRBJ2-7
CASSHVQESSYEQYF
TGCGCCAGCAGCCATGTACAGGAAAGCTCCTACGAGCAGTACTTC
>NA|NA|TRBV7-9|TRBJ2-7
CSNSLEGGYYEQYF
TGTTCCAACAGCTTAGAGGGCGGGTACTACGAGCAGTACTTC
>NA|TRBD2|TRBV29-1|TRBJ2-7
CSVEDPGGSSYDQYF
TGCAGTGTTGAAGACCCGGGAGGGAGCTCTTACGATCAGTACTTC
>NA|NA|TRBV7-8|TRBJ2-7
CASSLGLLEEQYF
TGTGCAAGCAGCTTGGGCCTGCTGGAGGAGCAGTACTTC
>once|NA|TRBV4-1|TRBJ2-1
CASRADDSSYNEQFF
TGCGCCAGCAGGGCGGACGACAGCTCCTACAATGAGCAGTTCTTC
>NA|NA|TRBV11-1|TRBJ2-1
CASSTDGTVKSPILNEQFF
TGTGCCAGCAGCACAGACGGGACTGTCAAATCTCCTATCTTGAATGAGCAGTTCTTC
>NA|NA|TRBV10-1|TRBJ2-7
CASSDGRGALQYF
TGCGCCAGCAGTGACGGGCGGGGTGCTCTACAGTACTTC
>many|TRBD2|TRBV11-2|TRBJ2-7
CASSLRTSGISYEQYF
TGTGCCAGCAGCTTGCGGACTAGCGGGATCTCCTACGAGCAGTACTTC
>NA|NA|TRBV28|TRBJ2-1
CDSSRTLSSYNEQFF
TGTGACAGCAGCCGGACTCTCTCCTCCTACAATGAGCAGTTCTTC
>medium-sized|TRBD1|TRBV12-3/TRBV12-4|TRBJ2-2
CASSHHRGAGELFF
TGTGCCAGCAGCCACCACAGGGGGGCCGGGGAGCTGTTTTTT
>once|NA|TRBV12-3/TRBV12-4|TRBJ1-5
CASSLGQGTNQPPHF
TGTGCCAGCAGTCTTGGGCAAGGAACCAATCAGCCCCCGCATTTT
>few|TRBD2|TRBV2|TRBJ2-5
CASNGLAAQETQYF
TGTGCCAGCAACGGACTAGCGGCCCAAGAGACCCAGTACTTC
>NA|NA|TRBV11-2|TRBJ1-1
CASSWGVNLEAFF
TGTGCCAGCAGTTGGGGGGTTAACCTTGAGGCTTTCTTT
>NA|NA|TRBV4-3|TRBJ2-5
CASSLVLVGGGQKTQYF
TGCGCCAGCAGCTTAGTACTAGTGGGAGGAGGCCAAAAGACCCAGTACTTC
>NA|TRBD1|TRBV12-3/TRBV12-4|TRBJ1-5
CASGRQGRNQPQHF
TGTGCCAGCGGTCGACAGGGTCGCAATCAGCCCCAACATTTT
>NA|TRBD2|TRBV11-1|TRBJ2-4
CANSFPGTRGTKNIQYF
TGTGCCAACAGCTTTCCCGGGACTAGAGGGACAAAAAACATTCAGTACTTC